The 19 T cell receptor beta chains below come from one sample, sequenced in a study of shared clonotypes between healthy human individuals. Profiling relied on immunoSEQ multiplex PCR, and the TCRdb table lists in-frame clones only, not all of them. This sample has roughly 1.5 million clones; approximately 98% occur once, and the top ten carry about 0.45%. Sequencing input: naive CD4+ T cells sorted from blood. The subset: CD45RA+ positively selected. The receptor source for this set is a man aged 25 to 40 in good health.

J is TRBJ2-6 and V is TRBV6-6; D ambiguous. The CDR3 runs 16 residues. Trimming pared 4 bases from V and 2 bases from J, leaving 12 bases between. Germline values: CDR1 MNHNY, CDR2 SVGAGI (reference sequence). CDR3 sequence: CASSFPQSPGANVLTF. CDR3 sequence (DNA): TGTGCCAGCAGTTTCCCTCAATCCCCTGGGGCCAACGTCCTGACTTTC.

This CDR3 reads CSVKSGTAETQYF. For the CDR3, the DNA is TGCAGCGTTAAATCCGGGACAGCAGAGACCCAGTACTTC. The chain links TRBV29-1 to TRBJ2-5, with 7 bases fitting TRBD1. Trimming took 5 bases from V and 4 from J; bases not matched to a gene: 7. Germline V CDR1 and CDR2: SQVTM, ANQGSEA. CDR3 length: 13 amino acids.

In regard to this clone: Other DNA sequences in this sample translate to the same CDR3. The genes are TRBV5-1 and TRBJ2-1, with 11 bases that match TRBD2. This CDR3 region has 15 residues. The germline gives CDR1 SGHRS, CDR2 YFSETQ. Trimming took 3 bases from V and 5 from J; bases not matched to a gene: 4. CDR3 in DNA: TGCGCCAGCAGCTCCGGGACTAGCGGCAACAATGAGCAGTTCTTC. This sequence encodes CASSSGTSGNNEQFF. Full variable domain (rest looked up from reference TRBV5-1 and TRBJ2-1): KAGVTQTPRYLIKTRGQQVTLSCSPISGHRSVSWYQQTPGQGLQFLFEYFSETQRNKGNFPGRFSGRQFSNSRSEMNVSTLELGDSALYLCASSSGTSGNNEQFFGPGTRLTVL.

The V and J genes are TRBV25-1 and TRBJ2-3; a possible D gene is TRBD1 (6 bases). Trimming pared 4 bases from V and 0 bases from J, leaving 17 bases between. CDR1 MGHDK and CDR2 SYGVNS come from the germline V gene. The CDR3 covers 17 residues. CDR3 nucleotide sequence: TGTGCCAGCAGTGCAATTGGGACAAGAACTAGCACAGATACGCAGTATTTT. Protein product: CASSAIGTRTSTDTQYF.

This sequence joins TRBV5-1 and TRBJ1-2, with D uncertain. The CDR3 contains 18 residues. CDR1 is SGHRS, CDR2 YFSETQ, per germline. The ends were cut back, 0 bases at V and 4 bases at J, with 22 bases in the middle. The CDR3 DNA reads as TGCGCCAGCAGCTTGGTTTCAGGCCTATCGAGCATTCTCTATGGCTACACCTTC. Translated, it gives CASSLVSGLSSILYGYTF.

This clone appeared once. CDR3 bases: TGTGCCAGCTCACCAAGTCTAGCGGATTACAATGAGCAGTTCTTC. Its protein is CASSPSLADYNEQFF. The chain recombines TRBV18 with TRBJ2-1; 7 bases agree with TRBD2. Germline CDR1 reads KGHSH; CDR2 reads LQKENI. CDR3 length: 15 amino acids. Trimming took 2 bases from V and 4 from J; bases not matched to a gene: 5.

The CDR3 nucleotides are TGTGCCAGCAGCTCAAGCCCCCTAGCCAAAAACATTCAGTACTTC. Translation: CASSSSPLAKNIQYF. The J gene is TRBJ2-4, the V gene TRBV6-5; D not resolved. V shed 6 bases and J shed 0 bases, with 12 bases lying between them. CDR1 MNHEY and CDR2 SVGAGI come from the germline V gene. There are 15 residues in the CDR3.

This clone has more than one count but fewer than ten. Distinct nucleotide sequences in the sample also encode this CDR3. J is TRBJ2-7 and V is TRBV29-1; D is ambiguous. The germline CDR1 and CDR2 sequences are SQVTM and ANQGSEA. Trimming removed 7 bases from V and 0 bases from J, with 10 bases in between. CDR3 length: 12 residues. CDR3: CSARTDSYEQYF. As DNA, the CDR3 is TGCAGCGCAAGGACGGACTCCTACGAGCAGTACTTC.

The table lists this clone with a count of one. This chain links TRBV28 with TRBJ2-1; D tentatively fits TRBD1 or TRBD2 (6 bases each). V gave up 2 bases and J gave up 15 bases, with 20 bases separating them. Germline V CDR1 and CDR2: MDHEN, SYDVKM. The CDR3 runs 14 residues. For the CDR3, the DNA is TGTGCCAGCAGTTTAACAGGGAGGAACTCCGACGGGTTCTTC. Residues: CASSLTGRNSDGFF.

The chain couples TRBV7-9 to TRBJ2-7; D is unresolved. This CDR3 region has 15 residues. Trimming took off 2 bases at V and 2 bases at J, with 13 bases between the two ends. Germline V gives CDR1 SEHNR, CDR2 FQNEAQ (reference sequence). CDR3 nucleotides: TGTGCCAGCAGCTTACTTGAGAGGTTTCCCTACGAGCAGTACTTC. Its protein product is CASSLLERFPYEQYF.

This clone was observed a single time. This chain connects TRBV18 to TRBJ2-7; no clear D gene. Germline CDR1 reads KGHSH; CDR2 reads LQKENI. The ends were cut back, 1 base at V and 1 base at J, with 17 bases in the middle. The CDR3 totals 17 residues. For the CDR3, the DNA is TGTGCCAGCTCACCACTCCGCCCCAACTCAGGATCCTACGAGCAGTACTTC. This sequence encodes CASSPLRPNSGSYEQYF.

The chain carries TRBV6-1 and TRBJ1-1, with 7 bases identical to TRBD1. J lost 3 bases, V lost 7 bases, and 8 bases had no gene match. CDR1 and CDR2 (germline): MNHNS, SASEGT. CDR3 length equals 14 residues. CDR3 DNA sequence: TGTGCCAGCACCGCGACAGGGTGGGACACTGAAGCTTTCTTT. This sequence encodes CASTATGWDTEAFF.

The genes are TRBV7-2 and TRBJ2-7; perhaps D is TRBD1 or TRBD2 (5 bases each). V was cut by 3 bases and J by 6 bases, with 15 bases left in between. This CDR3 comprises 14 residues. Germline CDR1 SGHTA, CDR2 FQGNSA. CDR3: CASSLGSLRGEQYF. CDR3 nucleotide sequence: TGTGCCAGCAGCTTGGGGTCGTTGAGGGGCGAGCAGTACTTC.

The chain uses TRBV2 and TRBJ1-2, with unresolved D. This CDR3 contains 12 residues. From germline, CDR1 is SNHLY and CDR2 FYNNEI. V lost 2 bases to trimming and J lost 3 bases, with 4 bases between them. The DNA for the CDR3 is TGTGCCAGCAGTGAAACGTACTATGGCTACACCTTC. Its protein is CASSETYYGYTF.

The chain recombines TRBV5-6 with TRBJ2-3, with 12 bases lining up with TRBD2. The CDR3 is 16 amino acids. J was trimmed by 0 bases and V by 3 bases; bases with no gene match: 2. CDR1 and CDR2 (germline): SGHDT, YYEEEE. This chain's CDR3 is CASSYGLAGSTDTQYF. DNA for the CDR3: TGTGCCAGCAGCTATGGACTAGCGGGGAGCACAGATACGCAGTATTTT.

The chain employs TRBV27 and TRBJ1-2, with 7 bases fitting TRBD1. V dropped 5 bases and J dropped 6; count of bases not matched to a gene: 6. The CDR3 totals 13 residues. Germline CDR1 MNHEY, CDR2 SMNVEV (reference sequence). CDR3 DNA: TGTGCCAGCAGTCCCCTCGACAGGGATGGCTACACCTTC. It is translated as CASSPLDRDGYTF.

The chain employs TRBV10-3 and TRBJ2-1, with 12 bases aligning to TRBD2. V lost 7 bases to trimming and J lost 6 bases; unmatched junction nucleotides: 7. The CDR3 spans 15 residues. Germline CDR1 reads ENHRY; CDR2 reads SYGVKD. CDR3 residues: CAITALAGGPNEQFF. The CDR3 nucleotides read TGTGCCATCACCGCCCTAGCGGGAGGGCCCAATGAGCAGTTCTTC.

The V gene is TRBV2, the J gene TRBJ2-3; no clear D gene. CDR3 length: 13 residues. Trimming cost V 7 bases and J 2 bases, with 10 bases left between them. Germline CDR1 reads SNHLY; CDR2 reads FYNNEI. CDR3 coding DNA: TGTGCCAGCAACCGGGCGGCCACAGATACGCAGTATTTT. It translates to CASNRAATDTQYF.

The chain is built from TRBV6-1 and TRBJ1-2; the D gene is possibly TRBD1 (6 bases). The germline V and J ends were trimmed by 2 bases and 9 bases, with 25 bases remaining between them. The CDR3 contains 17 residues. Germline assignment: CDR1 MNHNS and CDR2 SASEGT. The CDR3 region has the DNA TGTGCCAGCAGTGAATTGGCCCTCTTCTCCGGGGACACAAGCTACACCTTC. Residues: CASSELALFSGDTSYTF.